Sequencing of this T cell receptor beta chain was carried out in a study of shared clonotypes between healthy human individuals. Nashville, Tennessee was home to all donors, who were Caucasian adults. TCRdb's table, derived via immunoSEQ multiplex PCR, lists solely in-frame clones and lacks some. The table shows hundreds of thousands of clones, with 74% occurring only once. This CDR3 is built from 16 residues. Per the germline V gene, CDR1 is SGHDT and CDR2 is YYEEEE. The trim removed 5 bases at V and 0 bases at J, leaving 7 bases unmatched. This chain uses TRBV5-6 with TRBJ1-2, with 10 nucleotides matching TRBD1. Material: memory CD4+ T cells sorted from blood. Subset given: CD45RA-negative fraction. This receptor was identified in a young woman in good health. The CDR3 DNA follows: TGTGCCAGCAGGCGGACAGGGGGGATGGCTAACTATGGCTACACCTTC. Translation gives CASRRTGGMANYGYTF.